This entry lists 20 T cell receptor beta chains sequenced from one sample in a study of blood T cell repertoires in COVID-19. TCRdb's table, derived via immunoSEQ multiplex PCR, lists solely in-frame clones and lacks some. The sample carries about 240,000 clones, around 85% recorded once. The sequenced sample consisted of peripheral blood. Receptors were obtained from a man aged 60 to 69 with acute or convalescent COVID-19.

The V call is TRBV14, the J call TRBJ1-5, with 7 bases lining up with TRBD1. The junction had 4 bases not matched to a gene; V was cut back by 6 bases and J by 2 bases. Per germline, CDR1 SGHDN and CDR2 FVKESK. The CDR3 is 14 amino acids. The CDR3 is CASSRTGGNQPQHF. CDR3 coding DNA: TGTGCCAGCAGTCGTACAGGGGGCAATCAGCCCCAGCATTTT.

The V call is TRBV10-3, the J call TRBJ2-2, with 9 bases that match TRBD1. This CDR3 contains 16 residues. From germline, CDR1 is ENHRY and CDR2 SYGVKD. Germline trimming cut 2 bases from V and 3 bases from J; bases unmatched to any gene: 4. DNA of the CDR3: TGTGCCATCAGTGAGGGACAGGGGAGGGACACCGGGGAGCTGTTTTTT. It specifies CAISEGQGRDTGELFF.

The chain links TRBV19 to TRBJ1-2, with D perhaps TRBD1 (5 bases). CDR3 length: 14 amino acids. CDR1 is LNHDA and CDR2 is SQIVND in the germline V gene (reference sequence). With 6 bases removed from V and 7 bases from J, the gap between germline ends came to 18 bases. The CDR3 here is CASRPSGAEAGYTF. CDR3 DNA sequence: TGTGCCAGTAGACCTAGCGGGGCGGAGGCTGGCTACACCTTC. Using reference TRBV19 and TRBJ1-2 for the parts outside the CDR3, the full variable domain is DGGITQSPKYLFRKEGQNVTLSCEQNLNHDAMYWYRQDPGQGLRLIYYSQIVNDFQKGDIAEGYSVSREKKESFPLTVTSAQKNPTAFYLCASRPSGAEAGYTFGSGTRLTVV.

J is TRBJ1-2 and V is TRBV24-1; no definite D call. CDR3 length equals 13 residues. CDR1 and CDR2 (germline): KGHDR, SFDVKD. V was clipped by 5 bases and J by 0 bases, with 6 bases between them. The CDR3 bases are TGTGCCACCAGTGGCGGTGCTAACTATGGCTACACCTTC. Its translation is CATSGGANYGYTF.

The genes are TRBV4-1 and TRBJ2-1; TRBD1 matches at 8 bases. The CDR3 extends over 20 amino acids. CDR1 and CDR2 (germline): MGHRA, YSYEKL. Trimming removed 1 base from V and 4 bases from J; junction bases left unmatched: 18. The CDR3 coding sequence is TGCGCCAGCAGCCAAGGGGCTATGCCGCTCAGCCAGGGGGCTTACAATGAGCAGTTCTTC. Translated: CASSQGAMPLSQGAYNEQFF.

The rearrangement joins TRBV3-1 (or the pseudogene TRBV3-2) to TRBJ2-7, with 8 positions matching TRBD1. The junction had 7 bases not matched to a gene; V was cut back by 2 bases and J by 1 base. Germline-derived CDR1 and CDR2 are LGHDT and YNNKEL (reference sequence). CDR3 length: 16 amino acids. Written as DNA, the CDR3 is TGTGCCAGCAGCCAAATCGACAGGGGCGGATCCTACGAGCAGTACTTC. Translation gives CASSQIDRGGSYEQYF.

J is TRBJ1-2 and V is TRBV28; 7 positions match TRBD1. Trimming removed 6 bases from V and 8 bases from J; junction bases left unmatched: 12. Germline CDR1 MDHEN, CDR2 SYDVKM. CDR3 size: 14 residues. CDR3 DNA: TGTGCCAGCAGCCCACATTTGACAGGGCAGGGCTACACCTTC. As protein: CASSPHLTGQGYTF.

The J gene is TRBJ2-3, the V gene TRBV28; D might be TRBD2 (6 bases). This CDR3 is 15 amino acids long. CDR1 and CDR2 (germline): MDHEN, SYDVKM. V shed 3 bases and J shed 5 bases, with 15 bases lying between them. CDR3 sequence reads: CASSFGGARGDTQYF. DNA for the CDR3: TGTGCCAGCAGTTTCGGAGGGGCGCGGGGAGATACGCAGTATTTT.

V usage is TRBV5-4 and J usage is TRBJ2-5, with 8 bases matching TRBD1. Germline V gene lookup returns CDR1 SGHNT and CDR2 YYREEE (reference sequence). CDR3 length equals 17 residues. After removal of 0 bases from V and 4 bases from J, the junction contained 11 bases not matched to a gene. This CDR3 reads CASSLAPVRGQGETQYF. CDR3 bases: TGTGCCAGCAGCTTGGCTCCCGTCAGGGGGCAGGGAGAGACCCAGTACTTC.

A single count supports this clone. This chain links TRBV5-4 with TRBJ2-2; perhaps TRBD1 as D (6 bases). The CDR3 consists of 14 residues. Germline V gives CDR1 SGHNT, CDR2 YYREEE (reference sequence). Trimming shortened V by 2 bases and J by 7 bases, and 12 bases separated the two germline ends. CDR3 region: CASSFDRRNGELFF. The CDR3 DNA follows: TGTGCCAGCAGCTTTGACAGGAGAAACGGGGAGCTGTTTTTT.

This clone was counted a single time. The CDR3 loop is CASSWTDNQPQHF. DNA of the CDR3: TGTGCCAGCAGTTGGACAGACAATCAGCCCCAGCATTTT. The chain recombines TRBV27 with TRBJ1-5; D may be TRBD1 (6 bases). The length of the CDR3 is 13 residues. Germline values: CDR1 MNHEY, CDR2 SMNVEV (reference sequence). V lost 4 bases, J lost 3 bases, and 7 bases lay in between.

The CDR3 here is CASSNRGWDEQYF. As DNA, the CDR3 is TGTGCCAGCAGTAACAGGGGGTGGGACGAGCAGTACTTC. The V and J genes are TRBV6-5 and TRBJ2-7; 8 bases agree with TRBD1. The germline gives CDR1 MNHEY, CDR2 SVGAGI. V was pared by 5 bases and J by 5 bases, with 5 bases of the junction left unmatched. This CDR3 is built from 13 residues.

This clone occurred once. This chain connects TRBV29-1 to TRBJ2-3, with a weak D call TRBD2 (5 bases). Germline values: CDR1 SQVTM, CDR2 ANQGSEA. Trimming cost V 8 bases and J 5 bases, with 14 bases left between them. The CDR3 extends over 12 amino acids. DNA of the CDR3: TGCAGCAGTCAACTTGGAGGAGATACGCAGTATTTT. This codes for CSSQLGGDTQYF.

J is TRBJ2-7 and V is TRBV6-1, with TRBD2 as a possible D gene (6 bases). The germline V gene has CDR1 MNHNS and CDR2 SASEGT. This CDR3 contains 18 residues. V lost 4 bases and J 2 bases, leaving 24 bases between the germline ends. The CDR3 DNA follows: TGTGCCAGCAGTGTTCACTTTGCCAGGCAGGGAGGCGCCTACGAGCAGTACTTC. Amino acids: CASSVHFARQGGAYEQYF.

This CDR3 is CASSQDLPSTSASRWGTQYF. CDR3 coding DNA: TGCGCCAGCAGCCAAGATCTGCCTTCTACTAGCGCTTCCCGGTGGGGGACCCAGTACTTC. This chain connects TRBV4-3 to TRBJ2-5, with 7 bases matching TRBD2. The CDR3 length is 20 residues. Trimming removed 0 bases from V and 7 bases from J; junction bases left unmatched: 23. Germline V CDR1 and CDR2: LGHNA, YSLEER.

V and J are TRBV6-5 and TRBJ2-5, with D perhaps TRBD1 (5 bases). V was pared by 7 bases and J by 11 bases, with 23 bases between. CDR1 and CDR2 (germline): MNHEY, SVGAGI. The CDR3 consists of 14 residues. The CDR3 nucleotides are TGTGCCAGCACCCCGGACAACCTTCCGATTGGTCAGTACTTC. Translating gives CASTPDNLPIGQYF.

The rearrangement uses TRBV9 and TRBJ2-3; 9 bases agree with TRBD1. The germline V gene encodes CDR1 SGDLS and CDR2 YYNGEE. This CDR3 has 15 residues. The V segment lost 0 bases and the J segment 3 bases; nucleotides outside the gene matches: 2. CDR3 bases: TGTGCCAGCAGCGTAGGGGGACAGGGAACAGATACGCAGTATTTT. Encoded protein: CASSVGGQGTDTQYF. Full variable domain (remainder filled in from reference TRBV9 and TRBJ2-3): DSGVTQTPKHLITATGQRVTLRCSPRSGDLSVYWYQQSLDQGLQFLIQYYNGEERAKGNILERFSAQQFPDLHSELNLSSLELGDSALYFCASSVGGQGTDTQYFGPGTRLTVL.

V is TRBV6-5 and J is TRBJ2-7; 8 bases fit TRBD1. The CDR3 has 14 amino acids. V shed 4 bases and J 5 bases; nucleotides not matched to a gene: 7. Germline V lookup: CDR1 MNHEY, CDR2 SVGAGI. This CDR3 is CASSWQGARDEQYF. The CDR3 nucleotides are TGTGCCAGCAGTTGGCAGGGGGCGCGAGACGAGCAGTACTTC.

The chain combines TRBV2 with TRBJ2-5; 16 nucleotides match TRBD2. The CDR3 spans 15 residues. Germline V lookup: CDR1 SNHLY, CDR2 FYNNEI. The trim removed 9 bases at V and 2 bases at J, leaving 3 bases unmatched. The CDR3 bases are TGTGCCAGAGGGACTAGCGGGAGGGCTCAAGAGACCCAGTACTTC. Its translation is CARGTSGRAQETQYF.

The chain recombines TRBV9 with TRBJ1-4; D not resolved. Trimming left V 4 bases short and J 7 bases short, with 8 bases between. Germline CDR1 is SGDLS and CDR2 is YYNGEE. The CDR3 loop spans 12 amino acids. The CDR3: CASSIAGEKLFF. The CDR3, as DNA: TGTGCCAGCAGCATAGCAGGTGAAAAACTGTTTTTT.